A selection of T cell receptor beta chains follows, all from one sample in a study of blood T cell repertoires in COVID-19. Data came from immunoSEQ multiplex PCR; TCRdb stores just in-frame clones and leaves some out. The sample contains over 120,000 clones, 87% of which appear only once. The sequencing sample was made of peripheral blood. The receptor source for this set is a woman between 45 and 60 years old with active or convalescent COVID-19. Each CDR3 is given with its conserved first and last residue. A D gene is named only where the DNA matches it firmly. Expanded clones get a size class; other rows say once, few or many, or leave the size out.

CASSFDRVGNEQYF TGCGCCAGCAGCTTCGACAGGGTCGGGAACGAGCAGTACTTC TRBD1 TRBJ2-7 TRBV5-1 few
CASSPQGYYGYTF TGTGCCAGCTCACCACAGGGGTACTATGGCTACACCTTC NA TRBJ1-2 TRBV18 NA
CASSLAGGGELFF TGTGCCAGCAGTTTAGCCGGGGGCGGGGAGCTGTTTTTT NA TRBJ2-2 TRBV12-3/TRBV12-4 NA
CASRGGRGHGYTF TGTGCCAGCAGGGGAGGGAGGGGCCATGGCTACACCTTC NA TRBJ1-2 TRBV12-3/TRBV12-4 NA
CATSDPWASCGQFF TGTGCCACCAGTGACCCCTGGGCCTCTTGTGGGCAGTTCTTC NA TRBJ2-1 TRBV24-1 NA
CASSTYGQGRGGYTF TGTGCCAGCAGTACTTATGGACAGGGGAGGGGTGGCTACACCTTC TRBD1 TRBJ1-2 TRBV28 NA
CASSVGQRNTEAFF TGTGCCAGCAGCGTAGGACAGCGTAACACTGAAGCTTTCTTT NA TRBJ1-1 TRBV9 NA
CASSRFTGYIYF TGTGCCAGCAGTCGGTTCACAGGGTACATATATTTT NA TRBJ1-3 TRBV12-3/TRBV12-4 NA
CASSQAYQEAEQFF TGTGCCAGCAGCCAAGCATACCAGGAAGCTGAGCAGTTCTTC NA TRBJ2-1 TRBV4-2 NA
CASSWDRESNEQYF TGTGCCAGCAGCTGGGACAGGGAATCTAACGAGCAGTACTTC TRBD1 TRBJ2-7 TRBV5-6 NA
CASSPTHRDSQQYF TGTGCCAGCAGCCCCACGCACCGGGACAGCCAGCAGTACTTC TRBD1 TRBJ2-7 TRBV7-2 NA
CASSPTGANYGYTF TGTGCCAGCAGCCCAACAGGAGCTAACTATGGCTACACCTTC NA TRBJ1-2 TRBV7-2 NA
CASKSGGPAGELFF TGTGCCAGTAAGAGCGGGGGGCCGGCCGGGGAGCTGTTTTTT TRBD2 TRBJ2-2 TRBV19 NA
CASSQTTGVGEQYF TGCGCCAGCAGCCAAACGACAGGGGTGGGCGAGCAGTACTTC TRBD1 TRBJ2-7 TRBV4-3 NA
CASSPRPQAPGETQYF TGTGCCAGCTCACCACGGCCCCAAGCTCCCGGGGAGACCCAGTACTTC NA TRBJ2-5 TRBV18 once
CASSFQGNTGELFF TGTGCCAGCAGCTTTCAGGGAAACACCGGGGAGCTGTTTTTT NA TRBJ2-2 TRBV11-2 NA
CASSLLRGSGNEQFF TGTGCCAGCAGCTTATTACGCGGGAGCGGCAATGAGCAGTTCTTC TRBD2 TRBJ2-1 TRBV11-2 NA
CASSQEYPANYGYTF TGCGCCAGCAGCCAAGAGTATCCCGCTAACTATGGCTACACCTTC NA TRBJ1-2 TRBV4-3 NA
CASSTGSRGNTGELFF TGTGCCAGCAGCACGGGGTCACGGGGGAACACCGGGGAGCTGTTTTTT NA TRBJ2-2 TRBV7-9 NA
CASSFSAGSSYNEQFF TGCGCCAGCAGCTTTTCAGCGGGATCCTCATACAATGAGCAGTTCTTC TRBD2 TRBJ2-1 TRBV5-1 NA
CASSPPGQGPLGYEQYF TGTGCCAGCAGCCCCCCGGGACAGGGGCCCTTAGGGTACGAGCAGTACTTC TRBD1 TRBJ2-7 TRBV5-5 NA
CASSSGSYETQYF TGTGCTAGTAGTAGCGGGAGTTATGAGACCCAGTACTTC TRBD2 TRBJ2-5 TRBV12-5 few
CASSIALRDYEQYF TGTGCCAGTAGTATAGCGCTCAGGGACTACGAGCAGTACTTC NA TRBJ2-7 TRBV19 once
CASSSRDRPYTEAFF TGTGCCAGCAGCTCCCGGGACAGGCCCTACACTGAAGCTTTCTTT TRBD1 TRBJ1-1 TRBV5-4 once
CASSVPRGGLLLDTQYF TGTGCCAGCAGCGTTCCACGGGGGGGCCTTTTGCTAGATACGCAGTATTTT TRBD2 TRBJ2-3 TRBV2 NA
CASSLEAQGIRETQYF TGTGCCAGCAGCTTAGAGGCCCAGGGGATCCGGGAGACCCAGTACTTC NA TRBJ2-5 TRBV7-2 NA
CAWSAQGAGEAFF TGTGCCTGGAGCGCACAGGGGGCAGGTGAAGCTTTCTTT TRBD1 TRBJ1-1 TRBV30 NA
CASRPTSGGPNNEQFF TGTGCCAGCAGACCCACTAGCGGGGGGCCGAACAATGAGCAGTTCTTC TRBD2 TRBJ2-1 TRBV3-1/TRBV3-2 NA
CSASRVTGARSEAFF TGCAGTGCTAGTAGGGTGACAGGGGCGCGTTCTGAAGCTTTCTTT TRBD1 TRBJ1-1 TRBV20-1 once
CASSPTGLADTGELFF TGTGCCAGCAGCCCTACGGGACTAGCGGACACCGGGGAGCTGTTTTTT TRBD2 TRBJ2-2 TRBV6-6 NA
CASSQAGGPYEQFF TGTGCCAGCAGTCAAGCGGGGGGGCCCTATGAGCAGTTCTTC TRBD2 TRBJ2-1 TRBV6-1 NA
CASSLVEAYSYNEQFF TGTGCCAGCAGCTTAGTTGAGGCCTATTCCTACAATGAGCAGTTCTTC NA TRBJ2-1 TRBV7-8 NA
CASSLLAASYNEQFF TGTGCCAGCAGCTTACTAGCGGCATCCTACAATGAGCAGTTCTTC TRBD2 TRBJ2-1 TRBV7-3 NA
CASSLRLAGGRYNEQFF TGTGCCAGCAGCTTACGACTAGCGGGGGGCCGCTACAATGAGCAGTTCTTC TRBD2 TRBJ2-1 TRBV9 once
CAWSHTGGIKTQYF TGTGCCTGGAGTCACACAGGGGGCATTAAGACCCAGTACTTC TRBD1 TRBJ2-5 TRBV30 few
CSASLPPGTGFAETQYF TGCAGTGCTAGTCTCCCCCCCGGGACAGGGTTTGCAGAGACCCAGTACTTC TRBD1 TRBJ2-5 TRBV20-1 NA
CASGLILLPTGGRTEAFF TGTGCTAGTGGTTTGATTCTACTACCGACAGGGGGTCGTACTGAAGCTTTCTTT TRBD1 TRBJ1-1 TRBV12-5 NA
CATGTDYEQYF TGTGCCACCGGAACAGACTACGAGCAGTACTTC NA TRBJ2-7 TRBV13 NA
CASSQASGGPNYEQYF TGTGCCAGCAGCCAAGCCTCCGGGGGACCCAACTACGAGCAGTACTTC NA TRBJ2-7 TRBV4-2 NA
CASSPIADALYYEQYF TGTGCCAGCAGTCCAATAGCGGACGCTCTATACTACGAGCAGTACTTC NA TRBJ2-7 TRBV28 NA
CASSLGWGVGANVLTF TGCGCCAGCAGCTTGGGATGGGGGGTCGGGGCCAACGTCCTGACTTTC NA TRBJ2-6 TRBV5-1 NA
CASSQDTQRGKYQETQYF TGCGCCAGCAGCCAAGATACCCAGCGGGGGAAGTACCAAGAGACCCAGTACTTC TRBD2 TRBJ2-5 TRBV4-3 NA
CASRFPQGPYYYNEQFF TGTGCCAGCAGGTTCCCTCAGGGTCCCTATTATTACAATGAGCAGTTCTTC NA TRBJ2-1 TRBV7-6 NA
CASRENRDPLHF TGTGCCAGCAGGGAAAACAGGGATCCCCTCCACTTT NA TRBJ1-6 TRBV28 few
CASSPVTSGELFF TGTGCCAGCTCACCAGTGACATCCGGGGAGCTGTTTTTT NA TRBJ2-2 TRBV18 NA
CAWSEQALTLNTEAFF TGTGCCTGGAGTGAGCAGGCGCTTACCTTGAACACTGAAGCTTTCTTT NA TRBJ1-1 TRBV30 NA